The rows below give T cell receptor beta chains drawn from one sample of a study of identical twins' blood T cells. A single record per CDR3 protein comes from TCRdb applying MiXCR to the 5' RACE reads. The sample includes fewer than 450,000 distinct CDR3 sequences, roughly 27% seen only once; the top ten take 6.1%. The sample comprised PBMCs. Source of these receptors: a woman aged 18-55 years in good health. The CDR3 runs from the conserved cysteine through the conserved F or W. The order of the fields is D gene, J gene, V gene, clone size, CDR3 DNA, CDR3 protein. A D gene is named only where the DNA matches it firmly. For some rows the clone size is stated as once, few or many, or as a class when expanded; others skip it.

D gene: NA; J gene: TRBJ1-1; V gene: TRBV27; clone size: few; CDR3 DNA: TGTGCCAGCAGTTTAATCGGGGTACTTTCACCGAGAAACACTGAAGCTTTCTTT; CDR3 protein: CASSLIGVLSPRNTEAFF
D gene: TRBD1; J gene: TRBJ1-2; V gene: TRBV12-3/TRBV12-4; clone size: NA; CDR3 DNA: TGTGCCAGCAGGGAAACAGGGGGAAAGGATGGCTACACCTTC; CDR3 protein: CASRETGGKDGYTF
D gene: NA; J gene: TRBJ2-1; V gene: TRBV28; clone size: NA; CDR3 DNA: TGTGCCAGCAGTCACGGGCCCCACAATGAGCAGTTCTTC; CDR3 protein: CASSHGPHNEQFF
D gene: NA; J gene: TRBJ1-4; V gene: TRBV5-1; clone size: NA; CDR3 DNA: TGCGCCAGCAGCTCCTCGTGGGCTAATGAAAAACTGTTTTTT; CDR3 protein: CASSSSWANEKLFF
D gene: NA; J gene: TRBJ1-2; V gene: TRBV7-9; clone size: few; CDR3 DNA: TGTGCCAGCAGCTTAGGTCCCTTTGCAAACTATGGCTACACCTTC; CDR3 protein: CASSLGPFANYGYTF
D gene: NA; J gene: TRBJ1-2; V gene: TRBV6-1; clone size: NA; CDR3 DNA: TGTGCCAGCAGTGAAGGGACGGGGGTTGAAGGCTACACCTTC; CDR3 protein: CASSEGTGVEGYTF
D gene: NA; J gene: TRBJ2-5; V gene: TRBV20-1; clone size: NA; CDR3 DNA: TGCAGTTCGAAGCGGGCTGGGTGGGAGACCCAGTACTTC; CDR3 protein: CSSKRAGWETQYF
D gene: TRBD1; J gene: TRBJ1-5; V gene: TRBV2; clone size: many; CDR3 DNA: TGTGCCAGCAGTGGGACAGGGGGCAGCAATCAGCCCCAGCATTTT; CDR3 protein: CASSGTGGSNQPQHF
D gene: NA; J gene: TRBJ2-2; V gene: TRBV4-3; clone size: NA; CDR3 DNA: TGCGCCAGCAGCCAAGATCTTGCCGGGGAGCTGTTTTTT; CDR3 protein: CASSQDLAGELFF
D gene: NA; J gene: TRBJ1-3; V gene: TRBV20-1; clone size: few; CDR3 DNA: TGCAGTGCCCCCGACCGCTCTGGAAACACCATATATTTT; CDR3 protein: CSAPDRSGNTIYF
D gene: NA; J gene: TRBJ1-4; V gene: TRBV20-1; clone size: few; CDR3 DNA: TGCAGTGCGAAGCGGGCGGAAAAACTGTTTTTT; CDR3 protein: CSAKRAEKLFF
D gene: NA; J gene: TRBJ1-6; V gene: TRBV7-9; clone size: few; CDR3 DNA: TGTGCCAGCAGCGCCGGACTTGGAAGTTCCTATAATTCACCCCTCCACTTT; CDR3 protein: CASSAGLGSSYNSPLHF
D gene: NA; J gene: TRBJ2-3; V gene: TRBV12-3/TRBV12-4; clone size: NA; CDR3 DNA: TGTGCCAGCAGGCCTCGGATAACTAGCACAGATACGCAGTATTTT; CDR3 protein: CASRPRITSTDTQYF
D gene: NA; J gene: TRBJ2-3; V gene: TRBV27; clone size: few; CDR3 DNA: TGTGCCAGCATGGGGGGAAGCCCAGATACGCAGTATTTT; CDR3 protein: CASMGGSPDTQYF
D gene: NA; J gene: TRBJ1-1; V gene: TRBV3-1; clone size: many; CDR3 DNA: TGTGCCAGCAGCCAAGGGTCCTTGGTTAAGGCTGAAGCTTTCTTT; CDR3 protein: CASSQGSLVKAEAFF
D gene: NA; J gene: TRBJ1-1; V gene: TRBV3-1; clone size: few; CDR3 DNA: TGTGCCAGCAGCCAGGCTGGGTTCGGCACTGAAGCTTTCTTT; CDR3 protein: CASSQAGFGTEAFF
D gene: TRBD1; J gene: TRBJ2-7; V gene: TRBV6-2/TRBV6-3; clone size: NA; CDR3 DNA: TGTGCCAGCAGTCCCCGGGACAGGGAGCAGTACTTC; CDR3 protein: CASSPRDREQYF
D gene: NA; J gene: TRBJ1-6; V gene: TRBV20-1; clone size: NA; CDR3 DNA: TGCAGTGCTAATCCCTCGGGGGATTATTCACCCCTCCACTTT; CDR3 protein: CSANPSGDYSPLHF
D gene: NA; J gene: TRBJ2-7; V gene: TRBV7-2; clone size: NA; CDR3 DNA: TGTGCCAGCAGCTTCGGAAGTTTAGGATTAGCCCGGGAGCAGTACTTC; CDR3 protein: CASSFGSLGLAREQYF
D gene: NA; J gene: TRBJ2-3; V gene: TRBV2; clone size: once; CDR3 DNA: TGTGCCGGCAGTTCTAGCACCAACCCGGGGACGCAGTATTTT; CDR3 protein: CAGSSSTNPGTQYF
D gene: NA; J gene: TRBJ1-6; V gene: TRBV11-2; clone size: NA; CDR3 DNA: TGTGCCAGCAGCCTAAACGGCGGGAGTTCACCCCTCCACTTT; CDR3 protein: CASSLNGGSSPLHF
D gene: NA; J gene: TRBJ1-3; V gene: TRBV6-5; clone size: NA; CDR3 DNA: TGTGCCAGCAGTACCGGAGATGGAAACACCATATATTTT; CDR3 protein: CASSTGDGNTIYF
D gene: NA; J gene: TRBJ2-7; V gene: TRBV20-1; clone size: few; CDR3 DNA: TGCAGTGCAATCGTAAAGGGCTACGAGCAGTACTTC; CDR3 protein: CSAIVKGYEQYF
D gene: NA; J gene: TRBJ1-2; V gene: TRBV7-2; clone size: NA; CDR3 DNA: TGTGCCAGCAGCTCCCCAGCTAACTATGGCTACACCTTC; CDR3 protein: CASSSPANYGYTF
D gene: TRBD1; J gene: TRBJ2-3; V gene: TRBV29-1; clone size: many; CDR3 DNA: TGCAGCGTTGACGACAGGGCTTACACAGATACGCAGTATTTT; CDR3 protein: CSVDDRAYTDTQYF
D gene: NA; J gene: TRBJ1-2; V gene: TRBV29-1; clone size: NA; CDR3 DNA: TGCAGCGTTGCCGGGGGGGTGCGGTATGGCTACACCTTC; CDR3 protein: CSVAGGVRYGYTF
D gene: NA; J gene: TRBJ1-1; V gene: TRBV10-2; clone size: few; CDR3 DNA: TGCGCCAGCAGTCCCGGCGGGGGACGCACTGAAGCTTTCTTT; CDR3 protein: CASSPGGGRTEAFF
D gene: NA; J gene: TRBJ2-7; V gene: TRBV5-1; clone size: NA; CDR3 DNA: TGCGCCAGCAGCTTGGCTGGAAATGCTGTCAACGAGCAGTACTTC; CDR3 protein: CASSLAGNAVNEQYF
D gene: TRBD2; J gene: TRBJ2-7; V gene: TRBV14; clone size: few; CDR3 DNA: TGTGCCAGCAGCCAAGATCCTTGGCTAGCGGGAAACTACGAGCAGTACTTC; CDR3 protein: CASSQDPWLAGNYEQYF
D gene: NA; J gene: TRBJ1-2; V gene: TRBV20-1; clone size: NA; CDR3 DNA: TGCAGTGCTAGAGATAGGCCTGCCTATGGCTACACCTTC; CDR3 protein: CSARDRPAYGYTF
D gene: NA; J gene: TRBJ1-5; V gene: TRBV20-1; clone size: few; CDR3 DNA: TGCAGTGCTAGAACCGACAGATTAAATAGCAATCAGCCCCAGCATTTT; CDR3 protein: CSARTDRLNSNQPQHF
D gene: TRBD2; J gene: TRBJ2-1; V gene: TRBV6-2/TRBV6-3; clone size: many; CDR3 DNA: TGTGCCAGCAGTTACCCGAGAGCCGGGGGGGATGAGCAGTTCTTC; CDR3 protein: CASSYPRAGGDEQFF
D gene: TRBD1; J gene: TRBJ2-5; V gene: TRBV12-3/TRBV12-4; clone size: NA; CDR3 DNA: TGTGCCAGCAGTTTATTTGGGACAGGGCCAGAGACCCAGTACTTC; CDR3 protein: CASSLFGTGPETQYF
D gene: NA; J gene: TRBJ1-3; V gene: TRBV12-3/TRBV12-4; clone size: NA; CDR3 DNA: TGTGCCAGCAGCCCGGGGGACTTCCGCTCCGGAAACACCATATATTTT; CDR3 protein: CASSPGDFRSGNTIYF
D gene: NA; J gene: TRBJ2-7; V gene: TRBV6-5; clone size: few; CDR3 DNA: TGTGCCAGCAGTAGACGGCGGCAGAGTTCATCCTACGAGCAGTACTTC; CDR3 protein: CASSRRRQSSSYEQYF
D gene: NA; J gene: TRBJ1-3; V gene: TRBV12-3/TRBV12-4; clone size: few; CDR3 DNA: TGTGCCAGCAGCCCCTCGACAGGCATCTCTGGAAACACCATATATTTT; CDR3 protein: CASSPSTGISGNTIYF
D gene: NA; J gene: TRBJ2-1; V gene: TRBV5-6; clone size: few; CDR3 DNA: TGTGCCAGCAGCTTGGCCCCAGCTCAGGACGACGAGCAGTTCTTC; CDR3 protein: CASSLAPAQDDEQFF
D gene: NA; J gene: TRBJ1-3; V gene: TRBV10-3; clone size: few; CDR3 DNA: TGTGCCATCAGTGTTTCGGGTCGTGCTGGAAACACCATATATTTT; CDR3 protein: CAISVSGRAGNTIYF
D gene: TRBD2; J gene: TRBJ2-1; V gene: TRBV20-1; clone size: NA; CDR3 DNA: TGCAGTGCTAGAGTGGACGGGAGGGCCATCAATGAGCAGTTCTTC; CDR3 protein: CSARVDGRAINEQFF
D gene: TRBD1; J gene: TRBJ1-2; V gene: TRBV7-9; clone size: few; CDR3 DNA: TGTGCCAGCAGCGGAACTCGGACAGGGGTTGTTGGCTACACCTTC; CDR3 protein: CASSGTRTGVVGYTF
D gene: NA; J gene: TRBJ2-3; V gene: TRBV12-3/TRBV12-4; clone size: few; CDR3 DNA: TGTGCCAGCAGTTTAACCCTCTCAGATACGCAGTATTTT; CDR3 protein: CASSLTLSDTQYF